The 30 T cell receptor beta chains listed next were all sequenced from one sample in a study of molecular identifiers for immune sequencing clone quantification. TCRdb fed the PCR reads into MiXCR, producing one record per CDR3 protein. The sample includes 490,000 or so distinct CDR3 sequences, around a fifth of them seen just once. Sequences were obtained from naive CD8+ T cells from blood, with Jurkat cell RNA spiked in. Subset defined: FACS-sorted CD8+CD4-CCR7+CD45RA+ naive T cells. These receptors came from a human donor in good health. Some libraries in this study had Jurkat cell RNA spiked in.

A few counts support this clonotype. The chain joins TRBV9 to TRBJ2-1; tentative D call: TRBD1 (5 bases). Deletions cut 3 bases from V and 8 bases from J, with 12 bases between. The germline V gene encodes CDR1 SGDLS and CDR2 YYNGEE. The CDR3 consists of 13 residues. The DNA of the CDR3 is TGTGCCAGCAGCGCGGACAACCGGCATGAGCAGTTCTTC. Its protein is CASSADNRHEQFF.

In its sample, this clonotype was seen a few times. The chain recombines TRBV19 with TRBJ2-3; D may be TRBD2 (6 bases). This CDR3 has 16 amino acids. V dropped 8 bases and J dropped 5 bases, with 23 bases sitting between them. The germline CDR1 and CDR2 sequences are LNHDA and SQIVND (reference sequence). This chain's CDR3 is CASYPTMAGSRDTQYF. DNA for the CDR3: TGTGCCAGTTATCCAACTATGGCGGGATCAAGAGATACGCAGTATTTT.

V and J are TRBV7-9 and TRBJ1-2; 11 nucleotides agree with TRBD1. The CDR3 length is 15 residues. Germline trimming cut 5 bases from V and 7 bases from J; bases unmatched to any gene: 9. The germline V gene encodes CDR1 SEHNR and CDR2 FQNEAQ (reference sequence). The CDR3 DNA reads as TGTGCCAGCAGCCCCCCCGGACAGGGGGCCTCTGGCTACACCTTC. It translates to CASSPPGQGASGYTF.

This clonotype turned up a few times. The V and J genes are TRBV7-2 and TRBJ2-3, with TRBD1 identical over 8 bases. The CDR3 is 17 amino acids. Looked up from germline, CDR1 is SGHTA and CDR2 is FQGNSA. J lost 6 bases, V lost 4 bases, and 15 bases had no gene match. The CDR3 bases are TGTGCCAGCAGCTCAACAGGGGGACTCCGTTTAGGGGATACGCAGTATTTT. Encoded protein: CASSSTGGLRLGDTQYF. The full variable domain, with the rest looked up from reference TRBV7-2 and TRBJ2-3, is GAGVSQSPSNKVTEKGKDVELRCDPISGHTALYWYRQSLGQGLEFLIYFQGNSAPDKSGLPSDRFSAERTGGSVSTLTIQRTQQEDSAVYLCASSSTGGLRLGDTQYFGPGTRLTVL.

This clonotype was recorded many times. The chain carries TRBV5-1 and TRBJ2-6, with D unresolved. The CDR3 is made up of 15 amino acids. Trimming took 0 bases from V and 3 from J, leaving 7 bases between them. Looked up from germline, CDR1 is SGHRS and CDR2 is YFSETQ. CDR3 sequence: CASSLEVLGANVLTF. The CDR3 nucleotides read TGCGCCAGCAGCTTGGAGGTCCTTGGGGCCAACGTCCTGACTTTC.

This clonotype has just a few counts. V gene TRBV9 combines with J gene TRBJ2-1; no clear D. Germline-derived CDR1 and CDR2 are SGDLS and YYNGEE. Trimming took off 0 bases at V and 8 bases at J, with 12 bases between the two ends. CDR3 size: 14 residues. In DNA, the CDR3 is TGTGCCAGCAGCGTAGGTACGGTCCCAGATGAGCAGTTCTTC. Translating gives CASSVGTVPDEQFF. The variable domain in full, with the rest retrieved from reference TRBV9 and TRBJ2-1, is DSGVTQTPKHLITATGQRVTLRCSPRSGDLSVYWYQQSLDQGLQFLIQYYNGEERAKGNILERFSAQQFPDLHSELNLSSLELGDSALYFCASSVGTVPDEQFFGPGTRLTVL.

About this clonotype: It may be a read error: a sequence one base away is much more abundant. The CDR3 loop reads CASSNGEAETLQETQYF. CDR3 DNA sequence: TGTGCCAGCAGTAACGGGGAAGCCGAGACCTTACAAGAGACCCAGTACTTC. The genes are TRBV25-1 and TRBJ2-5, with D perhaps matching TRBD2 (5 bases). CDR1 and CDR2 (germline): MGHDK, SYGVNS. Trimming removed 5 bases from V and 2 bases from J, with 21 bases in between. This CDR3 is 17 amino acids long.

This clonotype was counted a few times. This chain joins TRBV18 and TRBJ2-7, with D unresolved. V lost 1 base and J lost 6, with 25 bases in between. There are 18 residues in the CDR3. CDR1 and CDR2 from the germline V gene are KGHSH and LQKENI. CDR3 in amino acids: CASSPHLPTQTTWREQYF. The DNA for the CDR3 is TGTGCCAGCTCACCACACTTACCTACACAGACAACTTGGCGCGAGCAGTACTTC. Together with reference TRBV18 and TRBJ2-7, the CDR3 gives the full variable domain: NAGVMQNPRHLVRRRGQEARLRCSPMKGHSHVYWYRQLPEEGLKFMVYLQKENIIDESGMPKERFSAEFPKEGPSILRIQQVVRGDSAAYFCASSPHLPTQTTWREQYFGPGTRLTVT.

A remark on this clonotype: This clone may be a read error of a much larger clone one base away. The genes are TRBV28 and TRBJ2-7, with D possibly matching TRBD2 (5 bases). The germline V gene encodes CDR1 MDHEN and CDR2 SYDVKM. The V end lost 6 bases, the J end lost 2 bases, and 11 bases lay between the germline ends. There are 13 residues in the CDR3. CDR3 amino acids: CASRFYGTYEQYF. The CDR3 DNA follows: TGTGCCAGCAGGTTCTACGGGACCTACGAGCAGTACTTC.

The chain uses TRBV19 and TRBJ1-1; a possible D gene is TRBD1 (5 bases). The CDR3 covers 15 residues. CDR1 and CDR2 from the germline V gene are LNHDA and SQIVND (reference sequence). With 1 base removed from V and 3 bases from J, the gap between germline ends came to 12 bases. This chain's CDR3 is CASSIGSGTDTEAFF. For the CDR3, the DNA is TGTGCCAGTAGTATAGGTTCGGGGACCGACACTGAAGCTTTCTTT.

This clonotype was detected only a few times. The J gene is TRBJ2-1, the V gene TRBV5-6; no clear D gene. Germline V gives CDR1 SGHDT, CDR2 YYEEEE. V lost 1 base and J lost 1, with 12 bases in between. The CDR3 runs to 16 residues. For the CDR3, the DNA is TGTGCCAGCAGCTTGACCTTAGGTGATTCCTACAATGAGCAGTTCTTC. It translates to CASSLTLGDSYNEQFF.

The CDR3 loop is CASSDSNEKLFF. In DNA form, the CDR3 reads TGTGCCAGCAGCGACAGTAATGAAAAACTGTTTTTT. The J gene is TRBJ1-4, the V gene TRBV6-6; D is perhaps TRBD1 (5 bases). V lost 6 bases and J 4 bases, leaving 6 bases between the germline ends. CDR1 is MNHNY, CDR2 SVGAGI, per germline (reference sequence). This CDR3 spans 12 amino acids.

The sample holds a few counts of this clonotype. The chain recombines TRBV19 with TRBJ1-1; D unclear. The CDR3 has 13 amino acids. CDR1 and CDR2 from the germline V gene are LNHDA and SQIVND (reference sequence). The V end lost 7 bases, the J end lost 4 bases, and 13 bases lay between the germline ends. The CDR3, as DNA: TGTGCCAGTACCCTCGGGTCTATCACTGAAGCTTTCTTT. Its translation is CASTLGSITEAFF.

There are many counts of this clonotype. V gene TRBV7-2 combines with J gene TRBJ1-5; D not certain. V lost 1 base to trimming and J lost 0 bases, with 7 bases between them. The CDR3 extends over 15 amino acids. Germline loops: CDR1 SGHTA, CDR2 FQGNSA. The CDR3 spells CASSLEVVSNQPQHF. CDR3 in DNA: TGTGCCAGCAGCTTAGAGGTAGTTAGCAATCAGCCCCAGCATTTT.

This clonotype came up many times. CDR3 DNA sequence: TGCAGTGCTAGTCCCGAGGGAGGGACAGCCTACGAGCAGTACTTC. Residues: CSASPEGGTAYEQYF. The rearrangement uses TRBV20-1 and TRBJ2-7, with D perhaps given as TRBD1 or TRBD2 (7 bases each). The germline gives CDR1 DFQATT, CDR2 SNEGSKA (reference sequence). V was clipped by 3 bases and J by 2 bases, with 17 bases between them. The CDR3 sequence is 15 residues long.

The table lists this clonotype with a few counts. This chain uses TRBV12-3 or TRBV12-4 with TRBJ2-7; D uncertain. CDR3 length equals 13 residues. Trimming stripped 3 bases from V and 3 bases from J, with 9 bases between. This CDR3 is CASSFQVVYEQYF. CDR3 in DNA: TGTGCCAGCAGTTTTCAGGTAGTCTACGAGCAGTACTTC.

Points on this clonotype: A much larger clone lies a single base off, so this may be a read error. This chain links TRBV28 with TRBJ1-6, with a weak D call TRBD1 (6 bases). The germline V and J ends were trimmed by 7 bases and 4 bases, with 23 bases remaining between them. Germline V lookup: CDR1 MDHEN, CDR2 SYDVKM. The CDR3 extends over 18 amino acids. This CDR3 is CASTPGAGARQYNSPLHF. As DNA, the CDR3 is TGTGCCAGCACCCCAGGGGCGGGGGCACGGCAGTATAATTCACCCCTCCACTTT.

The chain combines TRBV11-2 with TRBJ2-7, with 10 bases lining up with TRBD1. The V segment lost 6 bases and the J segment 2 bases; nucleotides outside the gene matches: 4. The germline gives CDR1 SGHAT, CDR2 FQNNGV. This CDR3 is built from 14 residues. CDR3 in amino acids: CASRGQGFPYEQYF. DNA of the CDR3: TGTGCCAGCAGGGGACAGGGGTTCCCCTACGAGCAGTACTTC.

This clonotype has a count of ten or more. This chain connects TRBV7-9 to TRBJ2-3, with D perhaps TRBD2 (7 bases). The V gene's germline CDR1 is SEHNR and CDR2 FQNEAQ (reference sequence). The CDR3 totals 14 residues. V lost 7 bases and J 2 bases, leaving 13 bases between the germline ends. The DNA for the CDR3 is TGTGCCAGCACCCCTGGGGGGGCCACAGATACGCAGTATTTT. This encodes CASTPGGATDTQYF.

This clonotype showed up just a few times. This sequence joins TRBV20-1 and TRBJ2-7; D is unclear. Looked up from germline, CDR1 is DFQATT and CDR2 is SNEGSKA (reference sequence). V was trimmed by 7 bases and J by 4 bases, leaving 20 bases between them. There are 14 residues in the CDR3. CDR3 coding DNA: TGCAGTGTAGATTCAAAGCAGGTTCCGTACGAGCAGTACTTC. The encoded protein is CSVDSKQVPYEQYF.

This clonotype was detected ten times or more. The chain couples TRBV13 to TRBJ2-4, with D possibly TRBD2 on 6 matching bases. Germline CDR1 and CDR2: PRHDT and FYEKMQ (reference sequence). V was cut by 3 bases and J by 0 bases, with 18 bases left in between. The CDR3 length is 18 residues. The CDR3 DNA follows: TGTGCCAGCAGCTTCCGGGAGAGCCATCTTTTAGCCAAAAACATTCAGTACTTC. Protein product: CASSFRESHLLAKNIQYF.

The chain employs TRBV11-2 and TRBJ2-7; D is possibly TRBD1 (6 bases). Germline values: CDR1 SGHAT, CDR2 FQNNGV. V was shortened by 3 bases and J by 4 bases, with 16 bases between the two germline ends. The CDR3 runs 15 residues. As DNA, the CDR3 is TGTGCCAGCAGCTTTGGGCAGGGGCAAAAGTACGAGCAGTACTTC. This gives the protein CASSFGQGQKYEQYF.

The CDR3 DNA reads as TGCAGTGCTAATTGGCGGGAGGGCTCCTACGAGCAGTACTTC. Encoded protein: CSANWREGSYEQYF. This chain links TRBV20-1 with TRBJ2-7; 9 bases line up with TRBD2. The V gene end was trimmed by 4 bases and the J gene end by 0 bases; junction bases not matched to a gene: 4. The germline gives CDR1 DFQATT, CDR2 SNEGSKA (reference sequence). The CDR3 length is 14 residues.

The count of this clonotype is one. At one of its ends the junction is not consistent with the germline gene, which may arise from a read error. The chain links TRBV4-3 to TRBJ1-3; 7 bases are a match to TRBD1. Germline values: CDR1 LGHNA, CDR2 YSLEER. The length of the CDR3 is 16 residues. CDR3 DNA sequence: TGCGCCAGCAGCCAAGATCTGTGGGCAGGGGGAACCACCATATATTTT. Encoded protein: CASSQDLWAGGTTIYF.

With regard to this clonotype: This may stem from a read error, because a much larger clone lies one nucleotide away. The conserved phenylalanine or tryptophan is not found at the CDR3 terminus, so this likely reflects a read error. The rearrangement uses TRBV6-5 and TRBJ1-5; TRBD1 matches 10 bases. The CDR3 contains 15 residues. Trimming removed 6 bases from V and 1 base from J; junction bases left unmatched: 3. The germline V gene has CDR1 MNHEY and CDR2 SVGAGI. Written as DNA, the CDR3 is TGTGCCAGCAGGCCGGGACAGGGGAGCAATCAGCCCCAGCATCTT. Translation gives CASRPGQGSNQPQHL.

The CDR3 bases are TGTGCCATCAGTGGTTCAAGCTCCTACGAGCAGTACTTC. Protein: CAISGSSSYEQYF. The rearrangement links TRBV10-3 to TRBJ2-7; D unresolved. This CDR3 spans 13 amino acids. The V end lost 4 bases, the J end lost 0 bases, and 7 bases lay between the germline ends. CDR1 and CDR2 from the germline V gene are ENHRY and SYGVKD.

The count of this clonotype is one. The J gene is TRBJ2-1, the V gene TRBV3-1; TRBD2 aligns across 8 bases. V lost 2 bases, J lost 6 bases, and 3 bases stayed unmatched. This CDR3 has 14 residues. Germline V gene data show CDR1 as LGHDT and CDR2 as YNNKEL (reference sequence). For the CDR3, the DNA is TGTGCCAGCAGCCAATCGGGACTAGTCAATGAGCAGTTCTTC. This encodes CASSQSGLVNEQFF.

Ten or more counts support this clonotype. The chain couples TRBV12-3 or TRBV12-4 to TRBJ2-7; D may be TRBD2 (6 bases). The CDR3 sequence is 14 residues long. V was trimmed by 3 bases and J by 5 bases, leaving 14 bases between them. This chain's CDR3 is CASSLGGGRDEQYF. The CDR3 DNA sequence: TGTGCCAGCAGTTTGGGAGGAGGAAGGGACGAGCAGTACTTC.

Details on this clonotype: A much more abundant neighbour one base away suggests this may be a read error. This chain links TRBV27 with TRBJ2-5, with D uncertain. The length of the CDR3 is 14 residues. Trimming took off 9 bases at V and 7 bases at J, with 21 bases between the two ends. CDR1 and CDR2 (germline): MNHEY, SMNVEV (reference sequence). The CDR3 DNA sequence: TGTGCCAGTTCTAGGCCTGGTCTCGAAGGGACCCAGTACTTC. This codes for CASSRPGLEGTQYF.

This clonotype was counted many times. The rearrangement uses TRBV7-6 and TRBJ2-5; 9 bases align to TRBD2. J gave up 5 bases and V 1 base, and 8 bases lay outside the gene matches. In germline, CDR1 is SGHVS, CDR2 FNYEAQ. The CDR3 has 16 amino acids. CDR3: CASSLESGGMEETQYF. CDR3 DNA sequence: TGTGCCAGCAGCTTAGAGAGCGGGGGGATGGAGGAGACCCAGTACTTC.